Presented here are 27 T cell receptor beta chains from one specimen sequenced in a study of T-cell reconstitution after alpha-beta-depleted transplantation in children. A TCRbeta library incorporating unique molecular identifiers was prepared. TCRdb re-analysed the PCR reads in MiXCR, keeping a single row per CDR3 protein. Seen here are about a million distinct CDR3 sequences, roughly 29% observed once, and the top ten hold more than 25%. This sample comprised PBMCs, mostly from graft donor cells, obtained 360 days after TCRalphabeta/CD19-depleted stem cell transplant. These receptors originate from a boy under two years old who had a stem cell transplant for SCID, so the T cells may come from the graft donor.

This clonotype turned up a few times. The chain combines TRBV12-3 or TRBV12-4 with TRBJ2-5; tentatively, D is TRBD1 (6 bases). The CDR3 extends over 13 amino acids. V was cut by 3 bases and J by 5 bases, with 10 bases left in between. CDR3 in amino acids: CASSFAGVETQYF. The DNA of the CDR3 is TGTGCCAGCAGTTTTGCAGGGGTCGAGACCCAGTACTTC.

This clonotype is a singleton in its sample. The junction differs from germline at one of its ends, possibly a read error. This chain joins TRBV12-3 or TRBV12-4 and TRBJ2-5; D possibly corresponds to TRBD2 (7 bases). CDR3 size: 15 residues. The CDR3 region has the DNA TGTGCCAGCAGCTTAGGGGGGGGAGGCGGAAAGACCCAGTACTTC. This gives the protein CASSLGGGGGKTQYF.

This clonotype was seen a handful of times. The chain joins TRBV6-1 to TRBJ2-3; 8 positions agree with TRBD1. There are 17 residues in the CDR3. J lost 1 base, V lost 8 bases, and 14 bases had no gene match. Per the germline V gene, CDR1 is MNHNS and CDR2 is SASEGT. CDR3 residues: CASRLGRGPYRTDTQYF. The DNA of the CDR3 is TGTGCCAGCCGGTTGGGCAGGGGGCCATACCGCACAGATACGCAGTATTTT.

This clonotype was found a few times. V gene TRBV7-8 combines with J gene TRBJ1-2, with 7 bases fitting TRBD1. V lost 4 bases and J lost 3; bases outside the gene matches: 14. Germline lookup yields CDR1 SGHVS and CDR2 FQNEAQ. The CDR3 consists of 17 residues. CDR3 protein: CASSSLDRPIVHYGYTF. The CDR3 nucleotides are TGTGCCAGCAGCTCCTTGGACAGGCCCATAGTGCACTATGGCTACACCTTC.

This clonotype turned up a few times. This chain links TRBV12-3 or TRBV12-4 with TRBJ1-4; 7 nucleotides line up with TRBD1. Germline trimming cut 5 bases from V and 0 bases from J; bases unmatched to any gene: 3. This CDR3 comprises 15 residues. CDR3: CASSGTAATNEKLFF. DNA for the CDR3: TGTGCCAGCAGTGGGACAGCTGCAACTAATGAAAAACTGTTTTTT.

This clonotype was counted a few times. The rearrangement uses TRBV29-1 and TRBJ2-7; D might be TRBD2 (6 bases). This CDR3 is built from 14 residues. Germline assignment: CDR1 SQVTM and CDR2 ANQGSEA. Deletions cut 0 bases from V and 2 bases from J, with 11 bases between. CDR3 in DNA: TGCAGCGTTGAAGATCGGGGGAAAGCCTACGAGCAGTACTTC. It specifies CSVEDRGKAYEQYF.

V is TRBV29-1 and J is TRBJ2-5, with TRBD1 matching over 12 bases. CDR1 and CDR2 (germline): SQVTM, ANQGSEA. J gave up 4 bases and V 6 bases, and 6 bases lay outside the gene matches. This CDR3 spans 14 amino acids. In DNA, the CDR3 is TGCAGCGTGGGGGACAGGGGGCGTGCAGAGACCCAGTACTTC. Translation gives CSVGDRGRAETQYF. The complete variable domain, with remaining parts taken from reference TRBV29-1 and TRBJ2-5, reads SAVISQKPSRDICQRGTSLTIQCQVDSQVTMMFWYRQQPGQSLTLIATANQGSEATYESGFVIDKFPISRPNLTFSTLTVSNMSPEDSSIYLCSVGDRGRAETQYFGPGTRLLVL.

The chain carries TRBV20-1 and TRBJ2-3; 10 bases align to TRBD2. The CDR3 runs to 16 residues. The ends lost 0 bases at V and 6 bases at J; junction bases unmatched: 9. The germline gives CDR1 DFQATT, CDR2 SNEGSKA (reference sequence). In nucleotides, the CDR3 is TGCAGTGCTAGAGATAGCGGGGGGCTACGCGGGGATACGCAGTATTTT. Protein product: CSARDSGGLRGDTQYF.

The chain joins TRBV29-1 to TRBJ2-7; 7 bases agree with TRBD2. J gave up 4 bases and V 7 bases, and 10 bases lay outside the gene matches. Germline CDR1 SQVTM, CDR2 ANQGSEA. The length of the CDR3 is 13 residues. In DNA, the CDR3 is TGCAGCGCCTCCACGGGGGGATTATACGAGCAGTACTTC. Translating gives CSASTGGLYEQYF.

This sequence joins TRBV28 and TRBJ2-2; D possibly corresponds to TRBD1 (5 bases). Germline V gene lookup returns CDR1 MDHEN and CDR2 SYDVKM. V dropped 1 base and J dropped 7 bases, with 10 bases sitting between them. This CDR3 is built from 14 residues. The CDR3 is CASSLLGQGGELFF. CDR3 sequence (DNA): TGTGCCAGCAGTTTATTGGGGCAGGGCGGGGAGCTGTTTTTT.

This clonotype was counted a few times. This chain joins TRBV12-3 or TRBV12-4 and TRBJ1-5; D uncertain. The CDR3 totals 17 residues. The germline V and J ends were trimmed by 5 bases and 3 bases, with 20 bases remaining between them. CDR3 DNA: TGTGCCAGCAGTCGAAGAAGGTCTGGGGTTACCAATCAGCCCCAGCATTTT. This translates into CASSRRRSGVTNQPQHF.

The chain couples TRBV29-1 to TRBJ2-7; weak D call: TRBD1 (6 bases). The germline gives CDR1 SQVTM, CDR2 ANQGSEA. The V end was cut by 3 bases, the J end by 2 bases, with 8 bases between. The CDR3 is 12 residues long. The CDR3 nucleotides read TGCAGCGTTGAGGGGGCTCCCTACGAGCAGTACTTC. Encoded protein: CSVEGAPYEQYF.

V is TRBV29-1 and J is TRBJ2-3; possibly TRBD2 for D (6 bases). Trimming left V 6 bases short and J 1 base short, with 17 bases between. The CDR3 covers 15 residues. In germline, CDR1 is SQVTM, CDR2 ANQGSEA. The CDR3 sequence: CSVSRAGGGTDTQYF. The DNA of the CDR3 is TGCAGCGTCTCAAGGGCCGGCGGGGGCACAGATACGCAGTATTTT.

This chain connects TRBV4-1 to TRBJ2-2; TRBD1 might be the D (5 bases). Germline V gene sequence: CDR1 MGHRA, CDR2 YSYEKL. This CDR3 is 15 amino acids long. V lost 0 bases and J lost 3, with 8 bases in between. CDR3 nucleotide sequence: TGCGCCAGCAGCCAAGAGCCAGGGTACACCGGGGAGCTGTTTTTT. Translated, it gives CASSQEPGYTGELFF.

CDR3 coding DNA: TGTGCCAGCTCACCGAGGACGGAGCCGAGGGGTGAAAAACTGTTTTTT. This translates into CASSPRTEPRGEKLFF. This chain links TRBV18 with TRBJ1-4; tentatively, D is TRBD1 (5 bases). The CDR3 covers 16 residues. The germline V gene encodes CDR1 KGHSH and CDR2 LQKENI. Trimming removed 3 bases at V and 7 bases at J, with 18 bases between.

This clonotype was counted only a few times. V and J are TRBV18 and TRBJ2-3; D is ambiguous. In germline, CDR1 is KGHSH, CDR2 LQKENI. Trimming took off 3 bases at V and 0 bases at J, with 10 bases between the two ends. The CDR3 is 15 residues long. The CDR3: CASSPTVESTDTQYF. The CDR3 nucleotides read TGTGCCAGCTCACCCACAGTCGAGAGCACAGATACGCAGTATTTT.

J is TRBJ2-7 and V is TRBV7-2; TRBD2 aligns across 7 bases. V lost 1 base to trimming and J lost 2 bases; unmatched junction nucleotides: 8. This CDR3 comprises 16 residues. CDR1 SGHTA and CDR2 FQGNSA come from the germline V gene. CDR3 residues: CASSLESASGAYEQYF. The DNA of the CDR3 is TGTGCCAGCAGCTTAGAGTCGGCTAGCGGAGCCTACGAGCAGTACTTC.

The V call is TRBV29-1, the J call TRBJ2-1; TRBD1 might be the D (5 bases). This CDR3 has 11 amino acids. Per the germline V gene, CDR1 is SQVTM and CDR2 is ANQGSEA. The ends were cut back, 7 bases at V and 4 bases at J, with 8 bases in the middle. The CDR3, as DNA: TGCAGCGGTGGACATTACAATGAGCAGTTCTTC. It encodes CSGGHYNEQFF.

This clonotype has ten or more counts. The rearrangement links TRBV19 to TRBJ1-1; no reliable D call. With 3 bases removed from V and 1 base from J, the gap between germline ends came to 12 bases. The CDR3 loop spans 15 amino acids. Germline values: CDR1 LNHDA, CDR2 SQIVND (reference sequence). CDR3 in amino acids: CASSMPSNENTEAFF. The CDR3 nucleotides are TGTGCCAGTAGTATGCCCTCCAATGAGAACACTGAAGCTTTCTTT.

There are a few counts of this clonotype. The rearrangement uses TRBV12-3 or TRBV12-4 and TRBJ1-5; 7 nucleotides agree with TRBD1. The CDR3 extends over 13 amino acids. Trimming cost V 8 bases and J 4 bases; bases outside gene matches: 5. The CDR3 bases are TGTGCCAGCGGCCGGACAGGTAATCAGCCCCAGCATTTT. Its translation is CASGRTGNQPQHF.

The chain links TRBV18 to TRBJ2-7; 9 bases are a match to TRBD1. The CDR3 sequence is 17 residues long. Germline CDR1 is KGHSH and CDR2 is LQKENI. J lost 4 bases, V lost 0 bases, and 10 bases had no gene match. CDR3 in DNA: TGTGCCAGCTCACCACCGGGTCAAGGGACAGGGCAGTACGAGCAGTACTTC. It codes for CASSPPGQGTGQYEQYF.

This clonotype has only a few counts. This chain uses TRBV21-1 with TRBJ2-3; the D segment call TRBD1 is taken from the table without a DNA check. TRBV21-1 is assigned pseudogene status. The CDR3 sequence is 15 residues long. The CDR3 sequence: CASSKVDGAADTQYF. CDR3 nucleotide sequence: TGTGCCAGCAGCAAAGTAGACGGGGCTGCAGATACGCAGTATTTT.

This clonotype was observed a handful of times. The chain recombines TRBV12-3 or TRBV12-4 with TRBJ1-3; D unclear. This CDR3 is 17 amino acids long. The V and J ends lost 6 bases and 0 bases respectively, with 18 bases between them. The CDR3, as DNA: TGTGCCAGCAGACGCCTCGCAACAGAGAACTCTGGAAACACCATATATTTT. It codes for CASRRLATENSGNTIYF.

The sample holds a few counts of this clonotype. The chain carries TRBV6-4 and TRBJ2-3; D gene unclear. The germline V and J ends were trimmed by 0 bases and 0 bases, with 7 bases remaining between them. Germline V lookup: CDR1 MRHNA, CDR2 SNTAGT. CDR3 size: 15 residues. In nucleotides, the CDR3 is TGTGCCAGCAGTGACTCGGCCACTAGCACAGATACGCAGTATTTT. Translated: CASSDSATSTDTQYF.

The genes are TRBV20-1 and TRBJ2-3; TRBD2 aligns across 9 bases. The V gene's germline CDR1 is DFQATT and CDR2 SNEGSKA (reference sequence). Trimming at V came to 4 bases and at J to 1 base, leaving 3 bases not matched to a gene. The CDR3 runs 14 residues. The CDR3 region is CSATRTSGTDTQYF. CDR3 bases: TGCAGTGCTACCAGGACTAGCGGCACAGATACGCAGTATTTT.

This clonotype was picked up many times. The V call is TRBV4-2, the J call TRBJ2-1; the D gene is possibly TRBD2 (5 bases). Trimming stripped 0 bases from V and 6 bases from J, with 12 bases between. In germline, CDR1 is LGHNA, CDR2 YNFKEQ. The CDR3 covers 15 residues. The CDR3 coding sequence is TGTGCCAGCAGCCAAGATCGCGCTAGCCCCAATGAGCAGTTCTTC. Amino acids: CASSQDRASPNEQFF.

This clonotype was seen many times. The chain is built from TRBV20-1 and TRBJ2-1; 8 bases map to TRBD2. The CDR3 spans 13 residues. V lost 5 bases to trimming and J lost 8 bases; unmatched junction nucleotides: 8. CDR1 is DFQATT and CDR2 is SNEGSKA in the germline V gene (reference sequence). CDR3 sequence reads: CSAGGTSTDEQFF. The CDR3 bases are TGCAGTGCTGGGGGGACTAGTACGGATGAGCAGTTCTTC.